This entry describes one T cell receptor beta chain. The sample is drawn from a study of T cells in Graves' hyperthyroidism and ophthalmopathy. The CDR3 regions of TCR beta were amplified from RNA transcripts. The HTBI set primed first-round TCR CDR3 RT-PCR. TCRdb reanalysed the multiplex PCR reads using MiXCR and keeps one entry per CDR3 protein. The sample carries around 440,000 distinct CDR3 sequences, 15% to 17% recorded once. This CDR3 spans 17 amino acids. Trimming left V 5 bases short and J 1 base short, with 20 bases between. The V call is TRBV12-3 or TRBV12-4, the J call TRBJ1-1; possible D gene TRBD1, 5 bases. This sequence originates from a woman aged 18 to 35 with Graves' hyperthyroidism. The sample comprised blood. The CDR3: CASSPRHQVRGNTEAFF. Here the CDR3 DNA reads TGTGCCAGCAGTCCACGACATCAGGTTAGGGGGAACACTGAAGCTTTCTTT.